This TCR beta chain was obtained from a study of cytomegalovirus exposure and HLA in healthy donors. Broader study findings: Across all donors, roughly uniform sequencing depth was an assumption of the presence/absence analyses. Later, an analysis showed that TCR beta chains associated with HLA were more clonally expanded than others that were equally common. Per published accounts, TCR beta sequences correctly predicted the HLA-A and HLA-B alleles of most subjects.

The ends lost 5 bases at V and 8 bases at J; junction bases unmatched: 6. Looked up from germline, CDR1 is SQVTM and CDR2 is ANQGSEA. CDR3 length: 12 amino acids. As to this clone: The antigen is unknown.

A multiplex PCR was run with 60 Vbeta primers and 13 Jbeta primers. Methods used by the authors: About 10 million of 75 million to 85 million unique TCR beta chains were shared, per a later count. The protocol was immunoSEQ multiplex PCR, while the TCRdb copy is restricted to in-frame clones and leaves out a portion. The V and J calls and clone size are taken from that table; D and trimming were inferred from the DNA. The sample has some 100,000 clones; approximately 78% are singletons. This chain uses TRBV29-1 with TRBJ2-1; TRBD1 agrees at 7 bases. This TCR was sampled from a woman aged 40 to 50 in good health and CMV-seropositive. Sequenced: PBMCs. The CDR3 reads CSVSPQGDEQFF. The CDR3 bases are TGCAGCGTTTCCCCTCAGGGGGATGAGCAGTTCTTC.